This T cell receptor (beta chain) was profiled in a study of CD8+ T cells in alopecia areata. The germline gives CDR1 SGHAT, CDR2 FQDESV (reference sequence). V was shortened by 5 bases and J by 2 bases, with 6 bases between the two germline ends. The CDR3 spans 13 residues. In each case, RNA was isolated and then reverse transcribed into cDNA as the sequencing template. Profiled with immunoSEQ multiplex PCR; TCRdb holds only in-frame clones, not every one. This sample has about 190,000 clones; about three fifths occur once, and the top ten carry 1%. Treatment noted: oral pan-JAK inhibitor, 5-10 mg twice daily.

The input for sequencing was CD4+ T cells sorted from blood, taken at week 24, from a patient treated with tofacitinib. The TCR sequence derives from a human donor with alopecia areata. This sequence joins TRBV11-1 and TRBJ2-2; D gene unclear. The CDR3 spells CASSQPNTGELFF. Here the CDR3 DNA reads TGTGCCAGCAGCCAACCCAACACCGGGGAGCTGTTTTTT.